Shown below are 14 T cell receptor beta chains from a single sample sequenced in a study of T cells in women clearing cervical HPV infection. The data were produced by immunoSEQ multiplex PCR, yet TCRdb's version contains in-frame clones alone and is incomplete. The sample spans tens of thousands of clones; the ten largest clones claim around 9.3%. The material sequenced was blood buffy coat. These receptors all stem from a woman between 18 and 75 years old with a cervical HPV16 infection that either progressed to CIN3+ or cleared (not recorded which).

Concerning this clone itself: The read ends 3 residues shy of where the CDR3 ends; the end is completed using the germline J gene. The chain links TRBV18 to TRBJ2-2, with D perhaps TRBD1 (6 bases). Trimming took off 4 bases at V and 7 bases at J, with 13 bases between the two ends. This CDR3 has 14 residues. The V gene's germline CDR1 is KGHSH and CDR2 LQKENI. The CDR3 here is CASSQNRQDGELFF. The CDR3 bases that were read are TGTGCCAGCTCACAAAACCGACAGGACGGGGAG.

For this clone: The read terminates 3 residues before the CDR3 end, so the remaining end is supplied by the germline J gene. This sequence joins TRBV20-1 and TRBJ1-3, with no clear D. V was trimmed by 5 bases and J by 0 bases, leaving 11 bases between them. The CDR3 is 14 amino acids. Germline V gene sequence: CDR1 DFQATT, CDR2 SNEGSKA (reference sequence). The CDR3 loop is CSAYDMFSGNTIYF. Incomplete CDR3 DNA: TGCAGTGCTTATGACATGTTCTCTGGAAACACC.

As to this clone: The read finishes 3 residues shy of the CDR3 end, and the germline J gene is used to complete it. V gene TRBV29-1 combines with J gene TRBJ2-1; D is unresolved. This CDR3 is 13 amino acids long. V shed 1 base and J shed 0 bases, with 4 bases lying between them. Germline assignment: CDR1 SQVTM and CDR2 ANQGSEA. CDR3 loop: CSVEVYSYNEQFF. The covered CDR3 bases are TGCAGCGTTGAAGTCTACTCCTACAATGAG.

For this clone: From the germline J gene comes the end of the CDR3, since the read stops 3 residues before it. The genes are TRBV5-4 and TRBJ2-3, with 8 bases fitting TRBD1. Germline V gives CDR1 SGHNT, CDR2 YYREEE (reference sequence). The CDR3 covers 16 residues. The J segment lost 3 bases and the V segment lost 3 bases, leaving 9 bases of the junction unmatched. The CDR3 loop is CASSSRQGSGTDTQYF. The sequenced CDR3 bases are TGTGCCAGCAGCTCGCGACAGGGGTCGGGGACAGATACG.

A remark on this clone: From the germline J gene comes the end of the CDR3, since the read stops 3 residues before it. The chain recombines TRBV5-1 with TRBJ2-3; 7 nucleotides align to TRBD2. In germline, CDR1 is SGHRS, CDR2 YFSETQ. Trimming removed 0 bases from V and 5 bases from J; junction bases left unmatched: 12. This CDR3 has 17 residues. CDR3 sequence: CASSLASMAGARDTQYF. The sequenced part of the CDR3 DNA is TGCGCCAGCAGCTTGGCTAGTATGGCGGGAGCGCGAGATACG.

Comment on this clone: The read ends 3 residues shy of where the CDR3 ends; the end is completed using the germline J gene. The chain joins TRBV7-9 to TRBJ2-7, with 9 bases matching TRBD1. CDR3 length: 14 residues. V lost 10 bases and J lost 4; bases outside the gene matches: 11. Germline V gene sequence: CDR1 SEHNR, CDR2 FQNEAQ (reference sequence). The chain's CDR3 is CATEPQTGGYEQYF. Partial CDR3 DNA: TGTGCCACCGAGCCCCAGACAGGGGGGTACGAG.

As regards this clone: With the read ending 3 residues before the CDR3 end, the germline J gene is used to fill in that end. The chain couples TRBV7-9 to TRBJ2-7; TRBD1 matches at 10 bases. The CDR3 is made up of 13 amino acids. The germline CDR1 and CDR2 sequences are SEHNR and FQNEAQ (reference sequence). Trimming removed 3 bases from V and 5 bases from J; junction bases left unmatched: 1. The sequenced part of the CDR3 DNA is TGTGCCAGCAGCTTGGGGACAGGGGACGAG. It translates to CASSLGTGDE. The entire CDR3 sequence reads CASSLGTGDEQYF.

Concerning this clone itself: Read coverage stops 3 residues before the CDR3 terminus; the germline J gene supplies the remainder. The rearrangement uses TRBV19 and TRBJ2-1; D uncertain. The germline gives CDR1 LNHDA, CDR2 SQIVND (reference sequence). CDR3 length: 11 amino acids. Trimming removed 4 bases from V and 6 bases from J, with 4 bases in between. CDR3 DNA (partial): TGTGCCAGTAGTACAATCAATGAG. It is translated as CASSTINE. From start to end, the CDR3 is CASSTINEQFF.

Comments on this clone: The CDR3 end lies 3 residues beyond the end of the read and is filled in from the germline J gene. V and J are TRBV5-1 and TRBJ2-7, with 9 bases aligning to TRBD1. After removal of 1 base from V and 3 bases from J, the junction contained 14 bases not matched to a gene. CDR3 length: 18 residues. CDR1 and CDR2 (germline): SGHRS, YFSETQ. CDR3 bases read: TGCGCCAGCAGCTTGTTGCCAGTCAGGGACAGGGAAATCTACGAG. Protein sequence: CASSLLPVRDREIYE. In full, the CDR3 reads CASSLLPVRDREIYEQYF.

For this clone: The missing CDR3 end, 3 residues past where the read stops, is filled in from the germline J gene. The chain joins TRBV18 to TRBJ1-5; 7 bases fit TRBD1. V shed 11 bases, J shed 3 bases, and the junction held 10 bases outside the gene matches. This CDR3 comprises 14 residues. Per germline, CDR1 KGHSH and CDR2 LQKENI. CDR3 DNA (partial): TGTGCCGGATCCGGGACAGCGACCAATCAGCCC. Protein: CAGSGTATNQP. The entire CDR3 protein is CAGSGTATNQPQHF.

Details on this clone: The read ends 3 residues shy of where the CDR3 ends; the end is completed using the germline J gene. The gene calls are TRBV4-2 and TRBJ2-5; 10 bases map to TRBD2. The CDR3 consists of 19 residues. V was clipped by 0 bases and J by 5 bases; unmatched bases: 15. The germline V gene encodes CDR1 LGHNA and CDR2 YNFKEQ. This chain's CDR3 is CASSQELIAGGLTGETQYF. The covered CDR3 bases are TGTGCCAGCAGCCAAGAGTTGATAGCGGGAGGCCTAACCGGGGAGACC.

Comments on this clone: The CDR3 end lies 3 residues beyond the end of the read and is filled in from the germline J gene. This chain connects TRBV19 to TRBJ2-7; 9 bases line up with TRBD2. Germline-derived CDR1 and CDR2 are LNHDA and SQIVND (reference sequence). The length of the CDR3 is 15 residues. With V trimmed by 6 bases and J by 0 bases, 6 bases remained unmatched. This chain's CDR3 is CASSTIAGASYEQYF. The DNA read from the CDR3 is TGTGCCAGTAGCACCATAGCGGGGGCCTCCTACGAG. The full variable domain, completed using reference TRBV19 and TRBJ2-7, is DGGITQSPKYLFRKEGQNVTLSCEQNLNHDAMYWYRQDPGQGLRLIYYSQIVNDFQKGDIAEGYSVSREKKESFPLTVTSAQKNPTAFYLCASSTIAGASYEQYFGPGTRLTVT.

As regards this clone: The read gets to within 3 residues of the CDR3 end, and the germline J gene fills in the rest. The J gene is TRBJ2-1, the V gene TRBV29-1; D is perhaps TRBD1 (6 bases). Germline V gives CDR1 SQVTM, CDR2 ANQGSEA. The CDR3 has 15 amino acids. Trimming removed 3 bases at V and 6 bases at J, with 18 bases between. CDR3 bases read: TGCAGCGTTGAGGGCACAGGGTACACGGGCAATGAG. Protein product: CSVEGTGYTGNE. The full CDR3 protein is CSVEGTGYTGNEQFF.

CDR3 loop: CASSLYGGNEKLFF. CDR3 DNA (partial): TGTGCCAGCAGCTTATATGGAGGGAATGAAAAA. The gene calls are TRBV7-2 and TRBJ1-4, with no clear D. The read halts 3 residues ahead of the CDR3 end, with the missing end drawn from the germline J gene. Germline V gives CDR1 SGHTA, CDR2 FQGNSA. V lost 2 bases and J 5 bases, leaving 9 bases between the germline ends. The CDR3 contains 14 residues.